This T cell receptor (beta chain) was profiled in a study of long-term antiretroviral therapy in people with HIV. Study-level background: By about a decade, the earliest samples predate the 2015 immediate-ART recommendation.

Of note for this clone: The antigen remains unidentified.

immunoSEQ v3.0 was run at survey level. The assay was immunoSEQ multiplex PCR, and TCRdb's table has in-frame clones only and misses some. The data show roughly 25,000 clones, with 76% seen just once and around 5% held by the top ten. Overall study findings and caveats: In samples taken after ART, diversity increased but remained below transplant donor control levels.

J was trimmed by 6 bases and V by 4 bases; bases with no gene match: 11. Germline lookup yields CDR1 SGHDT and CDR2 YYEEEE. This CDR3 spans 15 amino acids. This clonotype originated in a middle-aged woman with HIV. The specimen was unsorted PBMCs, collected 0.5 years after starting antiretroviral therapy. The V gene is TRBV5-6, the J gene TRBJ2-5, with 8 bases identical to TRBD1. The CDR3: CASSVPTGVAKTQYF. The CDR3 DNA is TGTGCCAGCAGCGTCCCGACAGGGGTGGCGAAGACCCAGTACTTC.